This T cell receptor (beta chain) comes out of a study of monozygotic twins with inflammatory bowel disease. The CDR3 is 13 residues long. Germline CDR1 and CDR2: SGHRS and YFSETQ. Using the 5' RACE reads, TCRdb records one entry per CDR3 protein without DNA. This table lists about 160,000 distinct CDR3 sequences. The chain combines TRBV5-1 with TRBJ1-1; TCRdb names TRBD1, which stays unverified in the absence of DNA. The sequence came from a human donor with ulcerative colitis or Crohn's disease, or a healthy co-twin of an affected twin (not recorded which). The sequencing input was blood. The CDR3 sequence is CASKGGGNTEAFF.